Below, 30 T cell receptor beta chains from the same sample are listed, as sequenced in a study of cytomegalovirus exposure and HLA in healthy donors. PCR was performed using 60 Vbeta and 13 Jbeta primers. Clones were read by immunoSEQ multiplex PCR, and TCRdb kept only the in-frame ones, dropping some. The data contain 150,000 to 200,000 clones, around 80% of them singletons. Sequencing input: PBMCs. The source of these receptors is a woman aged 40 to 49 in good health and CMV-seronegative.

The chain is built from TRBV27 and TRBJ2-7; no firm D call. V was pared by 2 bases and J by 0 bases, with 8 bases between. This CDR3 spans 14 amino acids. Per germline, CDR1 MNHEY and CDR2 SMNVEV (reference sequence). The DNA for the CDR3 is TGTGCCAGCAGTTTAAGCGCGAGCTCCTACGAGCAGTACTTC. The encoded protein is CASSLSASSYEQYF.

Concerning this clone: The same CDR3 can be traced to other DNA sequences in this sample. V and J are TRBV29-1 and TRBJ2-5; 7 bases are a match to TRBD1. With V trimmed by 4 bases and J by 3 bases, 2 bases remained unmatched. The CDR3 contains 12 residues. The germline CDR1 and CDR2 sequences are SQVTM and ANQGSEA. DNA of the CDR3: TGCAGCGTTGGCCAGGGGGAAGAGACCCAGTACTTC. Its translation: CSVGQGEETQYF.

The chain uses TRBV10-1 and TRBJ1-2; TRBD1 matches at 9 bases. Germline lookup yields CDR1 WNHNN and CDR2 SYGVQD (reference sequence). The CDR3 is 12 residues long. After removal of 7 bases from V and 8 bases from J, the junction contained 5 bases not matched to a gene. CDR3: CASITQGAGYTF. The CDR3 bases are TGCGCCAGCATTACACAGGGGGCGGGCTACACCTTC.

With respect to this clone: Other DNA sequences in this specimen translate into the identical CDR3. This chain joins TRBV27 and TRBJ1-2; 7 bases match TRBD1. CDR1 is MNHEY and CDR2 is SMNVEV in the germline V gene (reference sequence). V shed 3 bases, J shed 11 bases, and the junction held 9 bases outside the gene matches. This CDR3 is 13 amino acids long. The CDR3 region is CASSLSPGGGYTF. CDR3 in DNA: TGTGCCAGCAGTTTGTCTCCAGGGGGTGGTTACACCTTC.

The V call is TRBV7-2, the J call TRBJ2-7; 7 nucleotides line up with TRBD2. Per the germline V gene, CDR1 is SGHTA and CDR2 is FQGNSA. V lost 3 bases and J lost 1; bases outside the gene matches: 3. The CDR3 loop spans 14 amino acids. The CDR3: CASSFSGTSYEQYF. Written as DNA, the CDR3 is TGTGCCAGCAGCTTCAGCGGGACTTCCTACGAGCAGTACTTC. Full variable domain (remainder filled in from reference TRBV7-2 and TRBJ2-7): GAGVSQSPSNKVTEKGKDVELRCDPISGHTALYWYRQSLGQGLEFLIYFQGNSAPDKSGLPSDRFSAERTGGSVSTLTIQRTQQEDSAVYLCASSFSGTSYEQYFGPGTRLTVT.

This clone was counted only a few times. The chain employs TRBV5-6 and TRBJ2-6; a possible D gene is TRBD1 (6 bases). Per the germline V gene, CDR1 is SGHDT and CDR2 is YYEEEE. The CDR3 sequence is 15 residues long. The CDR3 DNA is TGTGCATCGGGGACACGGTCTACTGGGGCCAACGTCCTGACTTTC. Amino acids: CASGTRSTGANVLTF. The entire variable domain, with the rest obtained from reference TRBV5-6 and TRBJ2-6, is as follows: DAGVTQSPTHLIKTRGQQVTLRCSPKSGHDTVSWYQQALGQGPQFIFQYYEEEERQRGNFPDRFSGHQFPNYSSELNVNALLLGDSALYLCASGTRSTGANVLTFGAGSRLTVL.

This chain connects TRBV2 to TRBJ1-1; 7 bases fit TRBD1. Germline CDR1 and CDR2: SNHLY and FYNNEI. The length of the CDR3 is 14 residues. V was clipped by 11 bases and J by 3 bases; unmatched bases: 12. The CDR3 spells CASRDRSPDTEAFF. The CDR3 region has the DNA TGTGCCTCCCGGGACAGATCTCCCGACACTGAAGCTTTCTTT.

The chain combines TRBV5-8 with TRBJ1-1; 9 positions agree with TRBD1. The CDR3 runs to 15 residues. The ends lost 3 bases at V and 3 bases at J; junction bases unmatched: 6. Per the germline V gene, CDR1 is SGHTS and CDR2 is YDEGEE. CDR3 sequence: CASSYRTGVYTEAFF. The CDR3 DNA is TGTGCCAGCAGCTACCGGACAGGGGTATACACTGAAGCTTTCTTT.

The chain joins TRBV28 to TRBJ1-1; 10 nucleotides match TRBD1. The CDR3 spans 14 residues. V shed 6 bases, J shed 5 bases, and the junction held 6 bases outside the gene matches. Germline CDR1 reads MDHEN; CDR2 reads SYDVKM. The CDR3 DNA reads TGTGCCAGCAGACCTGACAGGGGGCGGACTGAAGCTTTCTTT. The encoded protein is CASRPDRGRTEAFF.

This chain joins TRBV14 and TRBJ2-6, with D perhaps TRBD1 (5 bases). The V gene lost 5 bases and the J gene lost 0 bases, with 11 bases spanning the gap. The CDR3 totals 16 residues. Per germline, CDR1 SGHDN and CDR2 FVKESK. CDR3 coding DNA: TGTGCCAGCAGCAGGCGACAGCCCTCTGGGGCCAACGTCCTGACTTTC. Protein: CASSRRQPSGANVLTF. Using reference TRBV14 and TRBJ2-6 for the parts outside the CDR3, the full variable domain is EAGVTQFPSHSVIEKGQTVTLRCDPISGHDNLYWYRRVMGKEIKFLLHFVKESKQDESGMPNNRFLAERTGGTYSTLKVQPAELEDSGVYFCASSRRQPSGANVLTFGAGSRLTVL.

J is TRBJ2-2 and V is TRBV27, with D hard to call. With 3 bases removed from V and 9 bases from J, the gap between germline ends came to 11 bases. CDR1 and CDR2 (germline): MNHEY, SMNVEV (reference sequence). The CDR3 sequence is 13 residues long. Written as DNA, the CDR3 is TGTGCCAGCAGTTTGGCCGCGGAGAGGGAGCTGTTTTTT. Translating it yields CASSLAAERELFF.

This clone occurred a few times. CDR3 in DNA: TGTGCCAGCAGTGCCTCAGGGAAGACTGAAGCTTTCTTT. Residues: CASSASGKTEAFF. The rearrangement uses TRBV2 and TRBJ1-1, with TRBD1 as a possible D gene (5 bases). Per the germline V gene, CDR1 is SNHLY and CDR2 is FYNNEI. The CDR3 is made up of 13 amino acids. With 4 bases removed from V and 5 bases from J, the gap between germline ends came to 11 bases.

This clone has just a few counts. The CDR3 is CASSLEGGGLDTQYF. CDR3 coding DNA: TGCGCCAGCAGCTTGGAAGGGGGCGGGTTGGATACGCAGTATTTT. The chain combines TRBV5-1 with TRBJ2-3; 7 nucleotides match TRBD1. This CDR3 comprises 15 residues. The V gene end was trimmed by 0 bases and the J gene end by 6 bases; junction bases not matched to a gene: 7. Germline V gives CDR1 SGHRS, CDR2 YFSETQ.

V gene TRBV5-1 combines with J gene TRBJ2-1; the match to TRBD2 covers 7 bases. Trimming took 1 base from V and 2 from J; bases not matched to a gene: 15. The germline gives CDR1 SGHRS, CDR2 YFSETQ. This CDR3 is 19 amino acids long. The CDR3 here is CASSLWLISGEGTYNEQFF. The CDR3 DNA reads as TGCGCCAGCAGCTTGTGGCTGATTAGTGGGGAGGGGACCTACAATGAGCAGTTCTTC.

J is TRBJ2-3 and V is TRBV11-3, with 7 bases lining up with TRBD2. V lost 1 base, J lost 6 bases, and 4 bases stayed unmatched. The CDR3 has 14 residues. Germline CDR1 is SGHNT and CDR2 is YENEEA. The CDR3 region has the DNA TGTGCCAGCAGCTTAGGACTAGCAGCGGATACGCAGTATTTT. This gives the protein CASSLGLAADTQYF.

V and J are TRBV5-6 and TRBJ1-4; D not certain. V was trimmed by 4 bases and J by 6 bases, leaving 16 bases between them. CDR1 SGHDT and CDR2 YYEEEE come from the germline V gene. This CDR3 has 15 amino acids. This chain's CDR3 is CASSPFGPNDEKLFF. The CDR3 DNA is TGTGCCAGCAGCCCATTCGGTCCCAACGATGAAAAACTGTTTTTT. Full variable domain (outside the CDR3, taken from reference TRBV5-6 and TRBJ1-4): DAGVTQSPTHLIKTRGQQVTLRCSPKSGHDTVSWYQQALGQGPQFIFQYYEEEERQRGNFPDRFSGHQFPNYSSELNVNALLLGDSALYLCASSPFGPNDEKLFFGSGTQLSVL.

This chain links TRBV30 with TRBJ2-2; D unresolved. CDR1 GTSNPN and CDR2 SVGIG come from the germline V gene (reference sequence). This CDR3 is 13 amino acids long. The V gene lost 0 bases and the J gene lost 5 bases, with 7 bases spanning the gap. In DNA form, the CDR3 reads TGTGCCTGGAGTGTACAGCTTACCGGGGAGCTGTTTTTT. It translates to CAWSVQLTGELFF.

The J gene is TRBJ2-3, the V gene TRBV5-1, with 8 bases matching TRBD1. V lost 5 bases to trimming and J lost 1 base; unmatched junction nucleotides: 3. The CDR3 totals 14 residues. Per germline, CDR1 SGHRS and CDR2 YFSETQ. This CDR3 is CASSETGGTDTQYF. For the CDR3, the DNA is TGCGCCAGCAGTGAGACAGGGGGCACAGATACGCAGTATTTT.

For the CDR3, the DNA is TGCGCCAGCAGCTTTACTAGCGGGAGGTTCACAGATACGCAGTATTTT. It codes for CASSFTSGRFTDTQYF. The chain joins TRBV5-1 to TRBJ2-3; TRBD2 agrees at 12 bases. The CDR3 runs 16 residues. Germline loops: CDR1 SGHRS, CDR2 YFSETQ. V trimming: 2 bases; J trimming: 2 bases; junction bases outside the gene matches: 3.

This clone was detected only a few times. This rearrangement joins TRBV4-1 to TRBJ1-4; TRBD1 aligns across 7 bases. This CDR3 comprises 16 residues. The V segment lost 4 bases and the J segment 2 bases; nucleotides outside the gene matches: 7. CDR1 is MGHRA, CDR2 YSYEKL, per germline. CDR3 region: CASSPGQLRTNEKLFF. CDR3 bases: TGCGCCAGCAGCCCGGGACAGTTAAGGACTAATGAAAAACTGTTTTTT.

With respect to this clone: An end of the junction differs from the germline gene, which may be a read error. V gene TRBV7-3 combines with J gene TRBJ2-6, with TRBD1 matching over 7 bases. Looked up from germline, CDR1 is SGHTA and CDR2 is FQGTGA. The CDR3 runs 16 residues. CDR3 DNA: TGTGCCAGCACCTTAAGACAGGGTTCTGGGGCCAACGTCCTGACTTTC. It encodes CASTLRQGSGANVLTF.

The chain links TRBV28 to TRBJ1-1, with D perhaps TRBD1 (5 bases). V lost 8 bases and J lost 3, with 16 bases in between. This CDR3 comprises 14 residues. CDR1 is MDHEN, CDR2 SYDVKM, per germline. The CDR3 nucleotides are TGTGCCAGCGGGCACGGGGGAGGATACACTGAAGCTTTCTTT. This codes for CASGHGGGYTEAFF.

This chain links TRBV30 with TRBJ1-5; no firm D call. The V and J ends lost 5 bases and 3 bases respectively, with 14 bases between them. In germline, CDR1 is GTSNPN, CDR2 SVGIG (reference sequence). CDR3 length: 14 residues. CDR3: CAWSAADSNQPQHF. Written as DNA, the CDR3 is TGTGCCTGGTCGGCGGCCGATTCCAATCAGCCCCAGCATTTT. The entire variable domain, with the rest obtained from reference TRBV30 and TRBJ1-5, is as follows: SQTIHQWPATLVQPVGSPLSLECTVEGTSNPNLYWYRQAAGRGLQLLFYSVGIGQISSEVPQNLSASRPQDRQFILSSKKLLLSDSGFYLCAWSAADSNQPQHFGDGTRLSIL.

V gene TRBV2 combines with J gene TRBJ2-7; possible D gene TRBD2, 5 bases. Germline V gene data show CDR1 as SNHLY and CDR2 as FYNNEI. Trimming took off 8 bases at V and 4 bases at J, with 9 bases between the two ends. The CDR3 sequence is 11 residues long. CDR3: CASRREYEQYF. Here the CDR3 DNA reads TGTGCCAGCCGTCGGGAATACGAGCAGTACTTC. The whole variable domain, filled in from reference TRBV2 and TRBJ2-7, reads EPEVTQTPSHQVTQMGQEVILRCVPISNHLYFYWYRQILGQKVEFLVSFYNNEISEKSEIFDDQFSVERPDGSNFTLKIRSTKLEDSAMYFCASRREYEQYFGPGTRLTVT.

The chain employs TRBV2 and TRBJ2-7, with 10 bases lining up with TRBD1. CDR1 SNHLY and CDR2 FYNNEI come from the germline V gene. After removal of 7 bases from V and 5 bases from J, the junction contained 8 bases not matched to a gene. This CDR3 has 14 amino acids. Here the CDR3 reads CASTQRDRGDEQYF. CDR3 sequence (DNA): TGTGCCAGCACCCAAAGGGACAGGGGCGACGAGCAGTACTTC.

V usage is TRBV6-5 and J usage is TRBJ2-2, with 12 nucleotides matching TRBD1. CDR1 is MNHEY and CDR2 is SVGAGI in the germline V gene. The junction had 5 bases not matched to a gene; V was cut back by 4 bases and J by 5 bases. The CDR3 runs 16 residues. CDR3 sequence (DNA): TGTGCCAGCAGTTCGGGGGACAGGGGGCGTACCGGGGAGCTGTTTTTT. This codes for CASSSGDRGRTGELFF.

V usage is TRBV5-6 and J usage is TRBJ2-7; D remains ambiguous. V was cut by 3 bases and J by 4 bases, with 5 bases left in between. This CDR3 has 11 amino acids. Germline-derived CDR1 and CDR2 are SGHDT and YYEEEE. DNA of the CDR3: TGTGCCAGCAGCTCCCTTTACGAGCAGTACTTC. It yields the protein CASSSLYEQYF.

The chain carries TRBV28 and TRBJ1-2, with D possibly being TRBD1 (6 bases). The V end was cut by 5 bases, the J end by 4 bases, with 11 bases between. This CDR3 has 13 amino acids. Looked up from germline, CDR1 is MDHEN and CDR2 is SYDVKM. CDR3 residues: CASSQQGVYGYTF. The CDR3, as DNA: TGTGCCAGCAGTCAACAGGGTGTCTATGGCTACACCTTC.

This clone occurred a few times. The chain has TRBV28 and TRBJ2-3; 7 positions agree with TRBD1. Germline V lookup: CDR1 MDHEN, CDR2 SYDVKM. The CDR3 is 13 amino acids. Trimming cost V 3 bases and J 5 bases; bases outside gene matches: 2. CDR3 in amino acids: CASSFQGEDTQYF. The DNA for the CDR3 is TGTGCCAGCAGTTTTCAGGGGGAAGATACGCAGTATTTT.

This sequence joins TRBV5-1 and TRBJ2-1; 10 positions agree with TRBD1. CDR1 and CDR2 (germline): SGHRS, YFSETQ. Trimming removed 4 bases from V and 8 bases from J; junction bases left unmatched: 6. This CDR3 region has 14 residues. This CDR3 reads CASSPRTGGDEQFF. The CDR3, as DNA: TGCGCCAGCAGCCCCAGGACAGGGGGGGATGAGCAGTTCTTC. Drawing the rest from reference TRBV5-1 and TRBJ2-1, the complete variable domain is KAGVTQTPRYLIKTRGQQVTLSCSPISGHRSVSWYQQTPGQGLQFLFEYFSETQRNKGNFPGRFSGRQFSNSRSEMNVSTLELGDSALYLCASSPRTGGDEQFFGPGTRLTVL.